The 22 T cell receptor beta chains given below trace back to one sample, sequenced in a study of blood T cell repertoires in COVID-19. Profiling relied on immunoSEQ multiplex PCR, and the TCRdb table lists in-frame clones only, not all of them. Found here are about 85,000 clones, 90% of them singletons; the top ten hold roughly 4%. Specimen: peripheral blood. Receptor source: a woman over 75 with active or convalescent COVID-19.

This sequence joins TRBV28 and TRBJ1-1; D is possibly TRBD1 (5 bases). CDR1 and CDR2 (germline): MDHEN, SYDVKM. The CDR3 is made up of 12 amino acids. The germline V and J ends were trimmed by 6 bases and 1 base, with 6 bases remaining between them. CDR3 sequence reads: CASRTANTEAFF. Written as DNA, the CDR3 is TGTGCCAGCAGGACAGCGAACACTGAAGCTTTCTTT.

The chain has TRBV12-3 or TRBV12-4 and TRBJ1-2; D perhaps matches TRBD1 (5 bases). This CDR3 region has 13 residues. V was cut by 2 bases and J by 6 bases, with 10 bases left in between. CDR3 residues: CASSLRGDNGYTF. CDR3 sequence (DNA): TGTGCCAGCAGTTTAAGGGGCGACAATGGCTACACCTTC.

The V call is TRBV5-8, the J call TRBJ2-1; 7 bases agree with TRBD2. Germline trimming cut 3 bases from V and 6 bases from J; bases unmatched to any gene: 0. The CDR3 runs to 12 residues. CDR1 and CDR2 from the germline V gene are SGHTS and YDEGEE. Here the CDR3 DNA reads TGTGCCAGCAGCTGGGGGGGCAATGAGCAGTTCTTC. Translating it yields CASSWGGNEQFF.

The chain is built from TRBV3-1 (or the pseudogene TRBV3-2) and TRBJ1-4; D perhaps matches TRBD1 (6 bases). The ends were cut back, 0 bases at V and 5 bases at J, with 10 bases in the middle. The CDR3 covers 15 residues. CDR1 and CDR2 from the germline V gene are LGHDT and YNNKEL (reference sequence). The CDR3 DNA reads as TGTGCCAGCAGCCAAGAGAGGCAGGGGAATGAAAAACTGTTTTTT. Amino acids: CASSQERQGNEKLFF.

The CDR3 coding sequence is TGTGCCAGCAGCTTGGTGGTGGTTTGGAGTGGCTACACCTTC. Residues: CASSLVVVWSGYTF. The chain has TRBV5-8 and TRBJ1-2; no firm D call. V shed 0 bases and J shed 7 bases, with 13 bases lying between them. Per the germline V gene, CDR1 is SGHTS and CDR2 is YDEGEE. The CDR3 has 14 residues. Variable domain in full (rest from reference TRBV5-8 and TRBJ1-2): EAGVTQSPTHLIKTRGQQATLRCSPISGHTSVYWYQQALGLGLQFLLWYDEGEERNRGNFPPRFSGRQFPNYSSELNVNALELEDSALYLCASSLVVVWSGYTFGSGTRLTVV.

V gene TRBV11-2 combines with J gene TRBJ2-7; 7 bases fit TRBD1. This CDR3 contains 11 residues. With 10 bases clipped from V and 3 bases from J, the junction kept 3 bases outside the gene matches. From germline, CDR1 is SGHAT and CDR2 FQNNGV. The CDR3 DNA reads TGTGCCACCGGACAGGTCTACGAGCAGTACTTC. Translating gives CATGQVYEQYF. Using reference TRBV11-2 and TRBJ2-7 for the parts outside the CDR3, the full variable domain is EAGVAQSPRYKIIEKRQSVAFWCNPISGHATLYWYQQILGQGPKLLIQFQNNGVVDDSQLPKDRFSAERLKGVDSTLKIQPAKLEDSAVYLCATGQVYEQYFGPGTRLTVT.

For the CDR3, the DNA is TGTGCCAGCAGCCCAGCGACAGGGCTGTCCCAGCATTTT. It codes for CASSPATGLSQHF. V and J are TRBV28 and TRBJ1-5, with TRBD1 matching 7 bases. The germline CDR1 and CDR2 sequences are MDHEN and SYDVKM. Trimming cost V 6 bases and J 11 bases; bases outside gene matches: 10. The CDR3 spans 13 residues.

The J gene is TRBJ2-2, the V gene TRBV19; tentatively, D is TRBD2 (5 bases). V lost 7 bases, J lost 5 bases, and 14 bases lay in between. This CDR3 spans 14 amino acids. The germline gives CDR1 LNHDA, CDR2 SQIVND (reference sequence). In DNA form, the CDR3 reads TGTGCCAGTACCCGGGAAGCAAGAACCGGGGAGCTGTTTTTT. This codes for CASTREARTGELFF.

This chain connects TRBV11-2 to TRBJ1-2, with a possible D match to TRBD1 (6 bases). Trimming took off 6 bases at V and 6 bases at J, with 14 bases between the two ends. There are 13 residues in the CDR3. Germline assignment: CDR1 SGHAT and CDR2 FQNNGV. The CDR3 loop is CASRPGGANGYTF. CDR3 nucleotides: TGTGCCAGCAGACCGGGGGGGGCCAATGGCTACACCTTC.

CDR3: CASSILAGVTETQYF. In DNA, the CDR3 is TGTGCCAGCAGTATCCTAGCGGGAGTGACGGAGACCCAGTACTTC. The gene calls are TRBV14 and TRBJ2-5, with 10 bases that match TRBD2. J gave up 5 bases and V 6 bases, and 9 bases lay outside the gene matches. The CDR3 loop spans 15 amino acids. The V gene's germline CDR1 is SGHDN and CDR2 FVKESK.

The gene calls are TRBV4-3 and TRBJ2-7; 9 positions match TRBD1. Germline CDR1 LGHNA, CDR2 YSLEER. This CDR3 spans 13 amino acids. Unmatched junction bases numbered 6, after V lost 0 bases and J lost 12 bases. CDR3 DNA sequence: TGCGCCAGCAGCCAAGATACAAGGACAGGGGTGTACTTC. Translated, it gives CASSQDTRTGVYF.

The V call is TRBV6-1, the J call TRBJ1-1; perhaps TRBD1 as D (5 bases). The CDR3 loop spans 15 amino acids. Germline CDR1 reads MNHNS; CDR2 reads SASEGT. V lost 2 bases and J lost 2, with 12 bases in between. CDR3 coding DNA: TGTGCCAGCAGTGAAATCCAGGGTTTAAACACTGAAGCTTTCTTT. Its protein is CASSEIQGLNTEAFF.

The chain joins TRBV4-3 to TRBJ2-2, with 7 bases identical to TRBD1. From germline, CDR1 is LGHNA and CDR2 YSLEER. The CDR3 runs 16 residues. Trimming took 0 bases from V and 6 from J; bases not matched to a gene: 7. In nucleotides, the CDR3 is TGCGCCAGCAGCCAAGACGGTAGAGGGGGCGCCGGGGAGCTGTTTTTT. Its translation: CASSQDGRGGAGELFF.

The CDR3 sequence: CSVTGSTEAFF. The CDR3 DNA is TGCAGCGTTACGGGGTCCACTGAAGCTTTCTTT. The genes are TRBV29-1 and TRBJ1-1; D uncertain. Germline V lookup: CDR1 SQVTM, CDR2 ANQGSEA. There are 11 residues in the CDR3. Trimming shortened V by 5 bases and J by 4 bases, and 8 bases separated the two germline ends.

This chain uses TRBV4-3 with TRBJ1-6, with 9 bases fitting TRBD1. Germline V gene lookup returns CDR1 LGHNA and CDR2 YSLEER. With 1 base clipped from V and 6 bases from J, the junction kept 7 bases outside the gene matches. The CDR3 contains 17 residues. DNA of the CDR3: TGCGCCAGCAGCCAAGTACGTGGGGACAGGGTTAATTCACCCCTCCACTTT. Its protein is CASSQVRGDRVNSPLHF.

This clone came up once. The chain joins TRBV5-1 to TRBJ2-5, with TRBD1 identical over 7 bases. Germline V gene sequence: CDR1 SGHRS, CDR2 YFSETQ. The V and J ends lost 3 bases and 2 bases, in that order; junction bases with no gene match: 4. The CDR3 covers 14 residues. For the CDR3, the DNA is TGCGCCAGCAGCTGGGACAGCACGCAAGAGACCCAGTACTTC. This encodes CASSWDSTQETQYF.

The J gene is TRBJ2-1, the V gene TRBV4-1; D is uncertain. V was trimmed by 4 bases and J by 4 bases, leaving 14 bases between them. CDR1 MGHRA and CDR2 YSYEKL come from the germline V gene. This CDR3 is built from 15 residues. The CDR3 loop is CASSPTNDPYNEQFF. The CDR3 bases are TGCGCCAGCAGCCCGACAAACGACCCATACAATGAGCAGTTCTTC.

The chain is built from TRBV24-1 and TRBJ2-7; possibly TRBD1 for D (5 bases). The V end lost 9 bases, the J end lost 3 bases, and 11 bases lay between the germline ends. CDR3 length: 12 residues. Germline V gene sequence: CDR1 KGHDR, CDR2 SFDVKD. The CDR3 reads CATVDSNYEQYF. CDR3 coding DNA: TGTGCCACCGTTGACAGCAACTACGAGCAGTACTTC.

The chain links TRBV11-2 to TRBJ1-2; 7 bases align to TRBD1. Germline CDR1 is SGHAT and CDR2 is FQNNGV. There are 14 residues in the CDR3. J lost 2 bases, V lost 1 base, and 1 base had no gene match. The CDR3 DNA follows: TGTGCCAGCAGCTTAGCAGGGGGGAACTATGGCTACACCTTC. Residues: CASSLAGGNYGYTF.

This rearrangement joins TRBV7-2 to TRBJ1-2; D call uncertain. The CDR3 spans 13 residues. Germline CDR1 reads SGHTA; CDR2 reads FQGNSA. V lost 3 bases and J lost 8, with 13 bases in between. CDR3 sequence: CASSFRVLEGYTF. Here the CDR3 DNA reads TGTGCCAGCAGCTTCCGGGTATTAGAAGGCTACACCTTC.

This sequence joins TRBV5-1 and TRBJ2-1; 12 bases are a match to TRBD2. This CDR3 comprises 15 residues. The V and J ends lost 4 bases and 8 bases, in that order; junction bases with no gene match: 7. In germline, CDR1 is SGHRS, CDR2 YFSETQ. CDR3 sequence (DNA): TGCGCCAGCAGCCTGACTAGCGGGAGTGTCGATGAGCAGTTCTTC. It specifies CASSLTSGSVDEQFF.

The rearrangement joins TRBV23-1 to TRBJ2-5; weak D call: TRBD1 (6 bases). TRBV23-1 belongs to the ORF category, with a function that is uncertain. The CDR3 contains 17 residues. The V and J ends lost 2 bases and 5 bases respectively, with 21 bases between them. CDR3 in DNA: TGCGCCAGCAGTCAACGGTTTCAGGGGATACGAAAGGAGACCCAGTACTTC. Amino acid sequence: CASSQRFQGIRKETQYF.